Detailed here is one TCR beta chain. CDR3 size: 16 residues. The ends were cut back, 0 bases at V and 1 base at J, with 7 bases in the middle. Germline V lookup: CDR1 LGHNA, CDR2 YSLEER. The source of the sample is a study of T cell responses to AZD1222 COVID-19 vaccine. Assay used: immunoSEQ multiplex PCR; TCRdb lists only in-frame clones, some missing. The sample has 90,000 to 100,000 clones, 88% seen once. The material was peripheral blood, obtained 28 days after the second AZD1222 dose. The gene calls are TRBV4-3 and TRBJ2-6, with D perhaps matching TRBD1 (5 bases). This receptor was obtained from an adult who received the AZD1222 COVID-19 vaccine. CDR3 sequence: CASSQDAGSGANVLTF. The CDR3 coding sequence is TGCGCCAGCAGCCAAGATGCAGGGTCTGGGGCCAACGTCCTGACTTTC.